This paragraph covers one T cell receptor beta chain sequence. No antigen is known for it. TCRdb reprocessed the RT-PCR reads via MiXCR and lists one record per CDR3 protein. The data contain around 580,000 distinct CDR3 sequences, about 14% of them singletons. The V and J ends lost 4 bases and 1 base respectively, with 11 bases between them. CDR3 length: 13 residues. Germline CDR1 reads SQVTM; CDR2 reads ANQGSEA. The sample comes from a study of response to subunit inactivated influenza vaccine. Points from the study as a whole: Authors suggested each seasonal influenza vaccination recruits few new T cells.

The chain combines TRBV29-1 with TRBJ2-7, with D perhaps matching TRBD1 (5 bases). The source was PBMCs from blood, collected less than 13 days after vaccination. This receptor was identified in a man aged 45-65 years who received an inactivated influenza vaccine. The CDR3 DNA is TGCAGCGTTGGTTTCAAGGGGTCCTACGAGCAGTACTTC. It encodes CSVGFKGSYEQYF.